One TCR beta chain is described in this entry. Antigen: not known. These data come from a study of OX40 agonist ivuxolimab in advanced cancers. Study summary: With a range of roughly 23 to 79, age averaged about 58 years, and approximately 83% were male.

The CDR3 runs 16 residues. V was shortened by 0 bases and J by 0 bases, with 12 bases between the two germline ends. In germline, CDR1 is LGHNA, CDR2 YSLEER. Study-wide points: The antigen specificity of the peripheral T cells (those that were expanded) was not determined.

Clones were sequenced by immunoSEQ multiplex PCR, and TCRdb holds only the in-frame ones, with some missing. The sample has about 12,000 clones, about 86% seen once. The sequence was obtained from an adult with an advanced solid tumor such as melanoma, head and neck, liver or kidney cancer. Material: CD4+ or CD8+ T cells sorted from blood, obtained in a trial of the OX40 agonist ivuxolimab. The rearrangement uses TRBV4-3 and TRBJ2-7, with TRBD2 as a possible D gene (6 bases). CDR3 residues: CASSQDQIAASYEQYF. The CDR3 coding sequence is TGCGCCAGCAGCCAAGATCAAATAGCGGCCTCCTACGAGCAGTACTTC.